This entry lists 7 T cell receptor beta chains sequenced from one sample in a study of cytomegalovirus exposure and HLA in healthy donors. Primers: 60 Vbeta forward and 13 Jbeta reverse. Measured with immunoSEQ multiplex PCR; TCRdb has only the in-frame clones, and not every one. The sample records 150,000 to 200,000 clones, roughly 80% being singletons. The sample was PBMCs. All receptors derive from a man aged 55 to 70 in good health and CMV-seronegative.

This clone was seen just once. The rearrangement joins TRBV30 to TRBJ2-2, with D hard to call. Germline-derived CDR1 and CDR2 are GTSNPN and SVGIG (reference sequence). The CDR3 sequence is 14 residues long. Trimming removed 1 base at V and 2 bases at J, with 8 bases between. CDR3 DNA: TGTGCCTGGAGTGGCACGCTAAACACCGGGGAGCTGTTTTTT. Translation: CAWSGTLNTGELFF.

The gene calls are TRBV5-6 and TRBJ1-4; TRBD1 aligns across 9 bases. The CDR3 runs to 15 residues. Per the germline V gene, CDR1 is SGHDT and CDR2 is YYEEEE. V shed 4 bases and J 6 bases; nucleotides not matched to a gene: 7. The CDR3 spells CASSTQQGADEKLFF. CDR3 nucleotides: TGTGCCAGCAGCACCCAACAGGGGGCAGATGAAAAACTGTTTTTT.

This clone has just a few counts. The V call is TRBV19, the J call TRBJ2-3; D is perhaps TRBD1 (6 bases). Germline lookup yields CDR1 LNHDA and CDR2 SQIVND (reference sequence). V was pared by 5 bases and J by 2 bases, with 14 bases between. The CDR3 loop spans 15 amino acids. The chain's CDR3 is CASSSQSGATDTQYF. In nucleotides, the CDR3 is TGTGCCAGTAGTTCTCAGTCAGGGGCCACAGATACGCAGTATTTT. The whole variable domain, filled in from reference TRBV19 and TRBJ2-3, reads DGGITQSPKYLFRKEGQNVTLSCEQNLNHDAMYWYRQDPGQGLRLIYYSQIVNDFQKGDIAEGYSVSREKKESFPLTVTSAQKNPTAFYLCASSSQSGATDTQYFGPGTRLTVL.

The chain employs TRBV7-9 and TRBJ1-4, with 7 bases lining up with TRBD1. Germline values: CDR1 SEHNR, CDR2 FQNEAQ (reference sequence). The CDR3 has 14 amino acids. Losses at the gene ends were 4 bases for V and 4 bases for J; bases not matched to a gene: 3. The CDR3 sequence: CASSSGTVNEKLFF. The CDR3 DNA is TGTGCCAGCAGCTCCGGGACAGTTAATGAAAAACTGTTTTTT.

The genes are TRBV5-4 and TRBJ2-3; 8 nucleotides match TRBD1. The CDR3 length is 15 residues. V lost 3 bases, J lost 3 bases, and 6 bases stayed unmatched. Germline V gene sequence: CDR1 SGHNT, CDR2 YYREEE (reference sequence). The CDR3 sequence is CASSSPGGSTDTQYF. CDR3 DNA sequence: TGTGCCAGCAGCTCACCAGGGGGCTCAACAGATACGCAGTATTTT.

V is TRBV6-1 and J is TRBJ1-1; 10 bases fit TRBD1. Germline loops: CDR1 MNHNS, CDR2 SASEGT. V was clipped by 2 bases and J by 4 bases; unmatched bases: 4. The CDR3 consists of 15 residues. CDR3 nucleotides: TGTGCCAGCAGTGAAAGTGGGACAGGGGTCACTGAAGCTTTCTTT. As protein: CASSESGTGVTEAFF.

The chain joins TRBV5-4 to TRBJ2-7; TRBD1 matches at 7 bases. Unmatched junction bases numbered 6, after V lost 5 bases and J lost 1 base. CDR1 is SGHNT and CDR2 is YYREEE in the germline V gene (reference sequence). This CDR3 region has 14 residues. CDR3 DNA sequence: TGTGCCAGCAGTAGGGGGCTGGGATCCTACGAGCAGTACTTC. Translated: CASSRGLGSYEQYF. Filled out from reference TRBV5-4 and TRBJ2-7, the complete variable domain reads ETGVTQSPTHLIKTRGQQVTLRCSSQSGHNTVSWYQQALGQGPQFIFQYYREEENGRGNFPPRFSGLQFPNYSSELNVNALELDDSALYLCASSRGLGSYEQYFGPGTRLTVT.